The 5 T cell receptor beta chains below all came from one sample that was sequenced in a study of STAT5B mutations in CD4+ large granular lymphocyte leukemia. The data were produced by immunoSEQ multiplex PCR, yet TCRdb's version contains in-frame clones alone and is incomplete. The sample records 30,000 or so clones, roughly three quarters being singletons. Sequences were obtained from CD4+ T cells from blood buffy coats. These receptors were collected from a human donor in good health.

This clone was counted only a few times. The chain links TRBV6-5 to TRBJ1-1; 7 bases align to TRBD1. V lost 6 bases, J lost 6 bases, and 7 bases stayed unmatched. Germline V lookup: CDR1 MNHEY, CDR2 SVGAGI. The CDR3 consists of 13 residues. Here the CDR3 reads CASSNRGGAEAFF. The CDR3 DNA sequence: TGTGCCAGCAGCAACAGGGGAGGTGCTGAAGCTTTCTTT.

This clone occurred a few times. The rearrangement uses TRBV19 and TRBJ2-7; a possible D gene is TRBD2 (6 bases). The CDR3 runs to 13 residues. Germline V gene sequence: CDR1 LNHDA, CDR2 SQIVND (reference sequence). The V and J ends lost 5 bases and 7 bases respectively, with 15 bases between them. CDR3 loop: CASSPDGGTEQYF. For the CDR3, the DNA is TGTGCCAGTAGTCCCGACGGGGGAACGGAGCAGTACTTC.

CDR3 in amino acids: CASSVRAGGSNEQFF. The CDR3 DNA reads as TGTGCCAGCAGCGTAAGGGCGGGAGGGTCCAATGAGCAGTTCTTC. The chain has TRBV9 and TRBJ2-1; TRBD2 aligns across 9 bases. CDR3 length: 15 residues. V was clipped by 1 base and J by 6 bases; unmatched bases: 5. Germline V lookup: CDR1 SGDLS, CDR2 YYNGEE.

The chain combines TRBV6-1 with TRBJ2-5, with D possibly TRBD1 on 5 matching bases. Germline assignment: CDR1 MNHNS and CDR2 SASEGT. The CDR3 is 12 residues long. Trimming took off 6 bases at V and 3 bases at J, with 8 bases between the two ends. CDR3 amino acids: CASRQGKETQYF. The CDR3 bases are TGTGCCAGCAGGCAGGGAAAAGAGACCCAGTACTTC.

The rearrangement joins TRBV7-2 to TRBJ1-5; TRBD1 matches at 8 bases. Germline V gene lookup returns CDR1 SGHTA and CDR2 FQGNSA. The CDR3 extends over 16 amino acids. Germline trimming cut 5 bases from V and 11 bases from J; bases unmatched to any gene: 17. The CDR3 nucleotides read TGTGCCAGCAGCCCCCAGGGGGCCGCGCGGAAATCGTCCCAGCATTTT. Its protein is CASSPQGAARKSSQHF.